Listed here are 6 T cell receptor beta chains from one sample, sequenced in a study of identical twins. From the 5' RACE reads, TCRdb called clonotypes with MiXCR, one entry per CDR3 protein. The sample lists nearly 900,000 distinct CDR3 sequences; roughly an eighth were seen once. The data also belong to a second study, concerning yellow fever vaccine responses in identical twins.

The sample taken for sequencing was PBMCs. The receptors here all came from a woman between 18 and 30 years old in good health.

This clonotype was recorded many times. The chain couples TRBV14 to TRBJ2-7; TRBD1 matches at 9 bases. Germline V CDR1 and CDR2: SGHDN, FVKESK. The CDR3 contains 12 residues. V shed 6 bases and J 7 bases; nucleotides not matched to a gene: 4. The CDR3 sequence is CASRLGTGEQYF. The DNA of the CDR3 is TGTGCCAGCAGACTCGGGACAGGGGAGCAGTACTTC.

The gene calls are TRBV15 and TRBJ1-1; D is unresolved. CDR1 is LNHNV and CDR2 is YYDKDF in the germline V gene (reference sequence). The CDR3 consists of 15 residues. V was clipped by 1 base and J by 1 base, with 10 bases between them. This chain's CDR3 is CATSRGGQRNTEAFF. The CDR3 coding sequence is TGTGCCACCAGCAGAGGAGGCCAGAGGAACACTGAAGCTTTCTTT. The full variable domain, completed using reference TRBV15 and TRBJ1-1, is DAMVIQNPRYQVTQFGKPVTLSCSQTLNHNVMYWYQQKSSQAPKLLFHYYDKDFNNEADTPDNFQSRRPNTSFCFLDIRSPGLGDTAMYLCATSRGGQRNTEAFFGQGTRLTVV.

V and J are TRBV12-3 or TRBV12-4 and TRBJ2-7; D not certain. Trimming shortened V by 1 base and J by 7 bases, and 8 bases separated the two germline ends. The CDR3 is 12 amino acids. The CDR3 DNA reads TGTGCCAGCAGTTTAGAGGCGGATGAGCAGTACTTC. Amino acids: CASSLEADEQYF.

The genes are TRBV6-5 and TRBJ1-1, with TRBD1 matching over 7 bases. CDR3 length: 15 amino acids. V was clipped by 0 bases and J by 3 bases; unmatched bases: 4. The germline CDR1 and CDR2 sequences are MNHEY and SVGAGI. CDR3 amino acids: CASSYSEQGDTEAFF. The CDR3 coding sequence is TGTGCCAGCAGTTACTCGGAGCAGGGGGACACTGAAGCTTTCTTT.

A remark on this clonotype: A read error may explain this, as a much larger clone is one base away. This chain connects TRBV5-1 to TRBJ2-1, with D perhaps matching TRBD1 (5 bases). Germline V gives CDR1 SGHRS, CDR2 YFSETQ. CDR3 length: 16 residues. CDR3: CASSLGQTSLYNKQFF. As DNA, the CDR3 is TGCGCCAGCAGCTTGGGACAGACAAGTCTCTACAATAAGCAGTTCTTC.

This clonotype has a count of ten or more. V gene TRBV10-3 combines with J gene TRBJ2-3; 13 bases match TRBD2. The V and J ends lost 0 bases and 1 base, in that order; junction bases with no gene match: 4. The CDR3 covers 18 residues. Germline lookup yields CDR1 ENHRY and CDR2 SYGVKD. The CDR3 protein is CAISESRLAGGRTDTQYF. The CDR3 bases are TGTGCCATCAGTGAGTCGAGACTAGCGGGAGGACGCACAGATACGCAGTATTTT.